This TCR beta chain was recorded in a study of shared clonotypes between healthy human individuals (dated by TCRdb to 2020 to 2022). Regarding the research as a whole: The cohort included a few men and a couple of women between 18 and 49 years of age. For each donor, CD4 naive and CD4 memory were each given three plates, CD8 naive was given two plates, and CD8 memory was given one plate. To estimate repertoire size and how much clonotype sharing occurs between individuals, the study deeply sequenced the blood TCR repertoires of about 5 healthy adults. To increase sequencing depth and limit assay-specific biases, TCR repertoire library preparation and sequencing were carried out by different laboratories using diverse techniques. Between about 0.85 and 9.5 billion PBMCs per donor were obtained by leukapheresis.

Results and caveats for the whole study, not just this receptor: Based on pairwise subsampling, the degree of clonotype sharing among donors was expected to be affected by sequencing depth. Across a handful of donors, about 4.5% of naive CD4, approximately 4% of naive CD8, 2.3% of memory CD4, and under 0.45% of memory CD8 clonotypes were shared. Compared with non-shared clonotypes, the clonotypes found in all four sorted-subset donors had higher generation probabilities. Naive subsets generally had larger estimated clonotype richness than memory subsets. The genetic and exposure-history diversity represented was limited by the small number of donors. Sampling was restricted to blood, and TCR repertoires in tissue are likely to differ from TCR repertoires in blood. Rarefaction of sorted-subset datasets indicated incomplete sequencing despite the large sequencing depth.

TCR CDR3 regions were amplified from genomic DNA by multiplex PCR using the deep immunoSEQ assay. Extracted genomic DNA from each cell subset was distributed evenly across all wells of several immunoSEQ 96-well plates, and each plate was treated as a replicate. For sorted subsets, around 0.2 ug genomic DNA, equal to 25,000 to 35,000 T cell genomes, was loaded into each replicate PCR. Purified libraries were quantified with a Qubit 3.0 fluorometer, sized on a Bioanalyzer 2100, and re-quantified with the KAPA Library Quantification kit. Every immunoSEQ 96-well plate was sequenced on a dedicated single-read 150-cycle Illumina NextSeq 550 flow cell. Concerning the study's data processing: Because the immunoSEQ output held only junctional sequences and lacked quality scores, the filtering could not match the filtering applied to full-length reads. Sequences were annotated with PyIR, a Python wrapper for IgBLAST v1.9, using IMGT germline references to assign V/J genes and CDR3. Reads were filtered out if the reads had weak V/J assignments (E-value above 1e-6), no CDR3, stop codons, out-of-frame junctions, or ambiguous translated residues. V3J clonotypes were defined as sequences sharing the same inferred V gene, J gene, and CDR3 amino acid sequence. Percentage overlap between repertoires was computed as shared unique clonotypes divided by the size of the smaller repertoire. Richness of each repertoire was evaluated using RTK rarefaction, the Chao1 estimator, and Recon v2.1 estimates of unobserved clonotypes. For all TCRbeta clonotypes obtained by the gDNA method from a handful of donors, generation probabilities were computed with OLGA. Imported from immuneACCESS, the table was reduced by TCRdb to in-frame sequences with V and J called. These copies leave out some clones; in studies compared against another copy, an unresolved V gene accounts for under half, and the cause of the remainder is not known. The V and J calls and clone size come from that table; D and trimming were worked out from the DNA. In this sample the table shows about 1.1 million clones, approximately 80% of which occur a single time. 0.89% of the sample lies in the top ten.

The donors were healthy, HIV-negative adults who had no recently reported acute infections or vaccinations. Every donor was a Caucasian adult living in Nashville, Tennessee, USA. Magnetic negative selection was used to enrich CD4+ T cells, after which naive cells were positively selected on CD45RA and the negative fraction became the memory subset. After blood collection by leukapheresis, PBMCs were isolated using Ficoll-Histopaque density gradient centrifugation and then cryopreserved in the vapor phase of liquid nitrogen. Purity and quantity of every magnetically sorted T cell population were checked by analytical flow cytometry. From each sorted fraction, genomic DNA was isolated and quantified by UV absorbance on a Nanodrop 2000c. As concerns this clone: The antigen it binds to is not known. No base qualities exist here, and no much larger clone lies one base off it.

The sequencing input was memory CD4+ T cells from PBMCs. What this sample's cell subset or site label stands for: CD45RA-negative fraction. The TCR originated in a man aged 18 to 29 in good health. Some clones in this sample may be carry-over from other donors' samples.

The sequence in DNA is TGTGCCAGCAGCTTGGGACAGATTAATGAAAAACTGTTTTTT. It encodes CASSLGQINEKLFF. The chain employs TRBV5-8 and TRBJ1-4; TRBD1 is perhaps the D gene, given 5 matching bases. CDR1 and CDR2 were assigned from the germline V gene as SGHTS and YDEGEE. The CDR3 holds 14 amino acids from the cysteine to the phenylalanine. The CDR3 DNA has 42 bases and is translated from base 1. V and J are truncated by 0 bases and 4 bases respectively, leaving an intervening sequence of 7 bases.